Listed below are T cell receptor beta chains from one sample, sequenced in a study of post-analysis software for immune sequencing data. TCRdb processed the PCR reads anew with MiXCR; each CDR3 protein has one entry. The repertoire has about 770,000 distinct CDR3 sequences, more than 45% of them found once; the top ten carry 4.9%. The specimen was blood. These receptors came from a girl aged 5 to 17 with multiple sclerosis. The CDR3 runs from the conserved cysteine through the conserved F or W. Fields, in order: V gene, clone size, CDR3 length, J gene, D gene, CDR3 protein, CDR3 DNA. A D gene is named only where the DNA matches it firmly. Some rows have no size entry. The others give once, few or many, or a class for an expanded clone.

>TRBV4-2|few|14|TRBJ2-5|-
CASSQDTGLRTQYF
TGTGCCAGCAGCCAAGATACAGGACTTCGGACCCAGTACTTC
>TRBV12-3/TRBV12-4|few|14|TRBJ2-3|TRBD2
CASDGGTSTDTQYF
TGTGCCAGTGACGGGGGGACTAGCACAGATACGCAGTATTTT
>TRBV4-3|-|13|TRBJ2-1|-
CASSPTLSNEQFF
TGCGCCAGCAGCCCAACCCTATCGAATGAGCAGTTCTTC
>TRBV15|few|14|TRBJ2-3|-
CATSRDRFTDTQYF
TGTGCCACCAGCAGAGACAGATTCACAGATACGCAGTATTTT
>TRBV5-6|-|15|TRBJ2-4|-
CASSFDSGRVNIQYF
TGTGCCAGCAGCTTCGACAGCGGCCGGGTAAACATTCAGTACTTC
>TRBV7-2|-|14|TRBJ2-7|-
CASGDVGASYEQYF
TGTGCCTCGGGCGATGTGGGGGCCTCCTACGAGCAGTACTTC
>TRBV7-2|-|17|TRBJ2-1|TRBD2
CASSLLLRTSGKEKKFF
TGTGCCAGCAGCTTGCTACTTCGGACTAGCGGGAAGGAAAAGAAGTTCTTC
>TRBV24-1|-|17|TRBJ2-4|-
CATSDGAHQGSGNIQYF
TGTGCCACCAGTGACGGGGCCCATCAGGGATCGGGAAACATTCAGTACTTC
>TRBV4-2|-|15|TRBJ1-2|TRBD1
CASSPMGQGAYGYTF
TGTGCCAGCAGCCCCATGGGACAGGGAGCCTATGGCTACACCTTC
>TRBV29-1|-|12|TRBJ2-5|-
CSVVRSQETQYF
TGCAGCGTTGTACGGTCCCAAGAGACCCAGTACTTC
>TRBV11-2|-|16|TRBJ2-5|TRBD1
CASSPDRGQSRETQYF
TGTGCCAGCAGCCCGGACAGGGGTCAGAGTAGAGAGACCCAGTACTTC